One sample yielded the 27 T cell receptor beta chains listed below, sequenced in a study of control samples from healthy donors and cancer patients. Profiling relied on immunoSEQ multiplex PCR, and the TCRdb table lists in-frame clones only, not all of them. Altogether 100,000 to 150,000 clones are present, roughly 84% being singletons, with the ten largest covering around 9%. The sample consisted of blood. The source is a man in his forties in good health.

This clone has just a few counts. The rearrangement uses TRBV5-6 and TRBJ2-7, with 15 bases aligning to TRBD2. Germline V gene sequence: CDR1 SGHDT, CDR2 YYEEEE. Losses at the gene ends were 4 bases for V and 3 bases for J; bases not matched to a gene: 2. The CDR3 is 15 amino acids. The CDR3 is CASSGGLAGGYEQYF. In nucleotides, the CDR3 is TGTGCCAGCAGCGGGGGACTAGCGGGGGGCTACGAGCAGTACTTC. Based on the CDR3 plus reference TRBV5-6 and TRBJ2-7, the full variable domain is DAGVTQSPTHLIKTRGQQVTLRCSPKSGHDTVSWYQQALGQGPQFIFQYYEEEERQRGNFPDRFSGHQFPNYSSELNVNALLLGDSALYLCASSGGLAGGYEQYFGPGTRLTVT.

V gene TRBV7-2 combines with J gene TRBJ1-5; D uncertain. The CDR3 has 12 residues. V was cut by 5 bases and J by 0 bases, with 2 bases left in between. Germline values: CDR1 SGHTA, CDR2 FQGNSA. The CDR3 here is CASSRSNQPQHF. CDR3 bases: TGTGCCAGCAGCCGTAGCAATCAGCCCCAGCATTTT.

The rearrangement uses TRBV15 and TRBJ2-5; 7 bases agree with TRBD1. With V trimmed by 0 bases and J by 5 bases, 3 bases remained unmatched. The germline V gene encodes CDR1 LNHNV and CDR2 YYDKDF (reference sequence). There are 14 residues in the CDR3. CDR3 sequence reads: CATSRDSRGETQYF. As DNA, the CDR3 is TGTGCCACCAGCAGAGATAGCAGGGGGGAGACCCAGTACTTC.

The table lists this clone with a count of one. CDR3 bases: TGTGCCAGCAGTCATCTATCGGGGAGTACAGATACGCAGTATTTT. The encoded protein is CASSHLSGSTDTQYF. J is TRBJ2-3 and V is TRBV6-5; D may be TRBD2 (5 bases). Germline values: CDR1 MNHEY, CDR2 SVGAGI. The germline V and J ends were trimmed by 5 bases and 3 bases, with 15 bases remaining between them. CDR3 length equals 15 residues.

The V gene is TRBV6-6, the J gene TRBJ2-3; D may match TRBD1 or TRBD2 (7 bases each). This CDR3 spans 16 amino acids. Looked up from germline, CDR1 is MNHNY and CDR2 is SVGAGI (reference sequence). The germline V and J ends were trimmed by 0 bases and 4 bases, with 14 bases remaining between them. CDR3 residues: CASSYSPGGGADTQYF. In DNA form, the CDR3 reads TGTGCCAGCAGTTACTCCCCAGGGGGGGGCGCAGATACGCAGTATTTT.

In its sample, this clone was seen a few times. Different DNA sequences within this sample yield the same CDR3. The chain combines TRBV18 with TRBJ1-3; no definite D call. Germline V gene lookup returns CDR1 KGHSH and CDR2 LQKENI. CDR3 length: 15 residues. Trimming removed 0 bases at V and 1 base at J, with 7 bases between. Written as DNA, the CDR3 is TGTGCCAGCTCACCACCGGTGGGGTCTGGAAACACCATATATTTT. This translates into CASSPPVGSGNTIYF.

The rearrangement links TRBV7-6 to TRBJ2-5, with 7 bases matching TRBD1. Unmatched junction bases numbered 10, after V lost 5 bases and J lost 4 bases. Germline CDR1 reads SGHVS; CDR2 reads FNYEAQ. The CDR3 extends over 15 amino acids. The CDR3 reads CASSPYRGRVETQYF. Here the CDR3 DNA reads TGTGCCAGCAGCCCCTACAGGGGCCGGGTAGAGACCCAGTACTTC.

The J gene is TRBJ2-7, the V gene TRBV27; 7 bases line up with TRBD2. The CDR3 is 15 residues long. Germline CDR1 reads MNHEY; CDR2 reads SMNVEV (reference sequence). Trimming removed 6 bases from V and 4 bases from J; junction bases left unmatched: 12. CDR3 in DNA: TGTGCCAGCAGACCTACCGGGACTACGACTTACGAGCAGTACTTC. The encoded protein is CASRPTGTTTYEQYF.

This clone has more than one count but fewer than ten. The chain carries TRBV7-2 and TRBJ2-1, with 15 bases matching TRBD2. Trimming cost V 5 bases and J 8 bases; bases outside gene matches: 4. Germline CDR1 reads SGHTA; CDR2 reads FQGNSA. This CDR3 has 15 amino acids. CDR3 nucleotide sequence: TGTGCCAGCAGCCCGGGACTAGCGGGGGGACATGAGCAGTTCTTC. Protein sequence: CASSPGLAGGHEQFF.

The rearrangement uses TRBV4-3 and TRBJ1-4, with D hard to call. V was trimmed by 1 base and J by 5 bases, leaving 11 bases between them. CDR3 length: 15 residues. Germline CDR1 is LGHNA and CDR2 is YSLEER. CDR3 sequence: CASSQGNRGNEKLFF. For the CDR3, the DNA is TGCGCCAGCAGCCAAGGAAACAGAGGAAATGAAAAACTGTTTTTT.

The CDR3 reads CASSQGGQGSYEQYF. DNA for the CDR3: TGTGCCAGCAGCCAAGGGGGACAGGGGTCCTACGAGCAGTACTTC. The chain is built from TRBV6-6 and TRBJ2-7; TRBD1 matches at 10 bases. Germline CDR1 MNHNY, CDR2 SVGAGI (reference sequence). The trim removed 6 bases at V and 1 base at J, leaving 6 bases unmatched. The CDR3 length is 15 residues.

This chain links TRBV19 with TRBJ1-4, with TRBD1 as a possible D gene (5 bases). The CDR3 length is 14 residues. The V end was cut by 4 bases, the J end by 5 bases, with 11 bases between. The germline gives CDR1 LNHDA, CDR2 SQIVND (reference sequence). The CDR3 DNA reads TGTGCCAGTAGTACTCGTGGGGCGAATGAAAAACTGTTTTTT. This gives the protein CASSTRGANEKLFF.

This clone was observed a few times. This chain links TRBV24-1 with TRBJ1-2; D call uncertain. This CDR3 spans 13 amino acids. CDR1 KGHDR and CDR2 SFDVKD come from the germline V gene. V shed 6 bases and J shed 3 bases, with 10 bases lying between them. The CDR3 here is CATSSNRDYGYTF. The CDR3 DNA sequence: TGTGCCACCAGTTCAAACCGGGACTATGGCTACACCTTC.

The chain carries TRBV2 and TRBJ2-7, with unresolved D. Germline assignment: CDR1 SNHLY and CDR2 FYNNEI. Trimming shortened V by 7 bases and J by 3 bases, and 13 bases separated the two germline ends. This CDR3 has 13 amino acids. The DNA for the CDR3 is TGTGCCAGCAATTACGTAGAAAGCTACGAGCAGTACTTC. Residues: CASNYVESYEQYF. Supplemented by reference TRBV2 and TRBJ2-7, the full variable domain reads EPEVTQTPSHQVTQMGQEVILRCVPISNHLYFYWYRQILGQKVEFLVSFYNNEISEKSEIFDDQFSVERPDGSNFTLKIRSTKLEDSAMYFCASNYVESYEQYFGPGTRLTVT.

This chain uses TRBV12-3 or TRBV12-4 with TRBJ2-5; the D gene is possibly TRBD2 (6 bases). The CDR3 has 13 amino acids. Trimming removed 7 bases at V and 5 bases at J, with 14 bases between. The CDR3 here is CASNPDYSETQYF. The CDR3 DNA is TGTGCCAGCAACCCGGACTACTCGGAGACCCAGTACTTC.

The chain is built from TRBV24-1 and TRBJ1-5; D perhaps matches TRBD1 (6 bases). The length of the CDR3 is 18 residues. Trimming cost V 4 bases and J 0 bases, with 18 bases left between them. CDR1 and CDR2 (germline): KGHDR, SFDVKD. The CDR3 reads CATSDGKDRYYSNQPQHF. The CDR3 region has the DNA TGTGCCACCAGTGACGGAAAAGACAGGTATTATAGCAATCAGCCCCAGCATTTT.

The table lists this clone with a count of one. The chain is built from TRBV2 and TRBJ2-7, with 11 bases lining up with TRBD2. The CDR3 is 14 amino acids. Germline CDR1 and CDR2: SNHLY and FYNNEI. V dropped 6 bases and J dropped 2; count of bases not matched to a gene: 3. CDR3 sequence reads: CASRLAGGPYEQYF. CDR3 nucleotides: TGTGCCAGCAGGCTAGCGGGGGGCCCCTACGAGCAGTACTTC. Full variable domain (outside the CDR3, taken from reference TRBV2 and TRBJ2-7): EPEVTQTPSHQVTQMGQEVILRCVPISNHLYFYWYRQILGQKVEFLVSFYNNEISEKSEIFDDQFSVERPDGSNFTLKIRSTKLEDSAMYFCASRLAGGPYEQYFGPGTRLTVT.

This chain joins TRBV7-8 and TRBJ2-5, with TRBD2 as a possible D gene (6 bases). Germline V CDR1 and CDR2: SGHVS, FQNEAQ. V dropped 1 base and J dropped 9 bases, with 27 bases sitting between them. CDR3 length: 18 residues. The CDR3: CASSLGRFKTRSGEAQYF. In nucleotides, the CDR3 is TGTGCCAGCAGCTTAGGACGGTTTAAGACTAGAAGTGGGGAGGCCCAGTACTTC.

This chain connects TRBV6-5 to TRBJ1-1, with D possibly matching TRBD1 (6 bases). Between the trimmed V and J ends, which lost 2 bases and 7 bases, there was a span of 11 bases. The CDR3 is 13 amino acids. The germline V gene encodes CDR1 MNHEY and CDR2 SVGAGI. The CDR3 DNA reads TGTGCCAGCAGTTACACGGGGGGCCGTGAAGCTTTCTTT. It codes for CASSYTGGREAFF.

The V call is TRBV9, the J call TRBJ2-1; D unclear. Germline-derived CDR1 and CDR2 are SGDLS and YYNGEE. The CDR3 is 16 residues long. The V and J ends lost 0 bases and 10 bases respectively, with 20 bases between them. Written as DNA, the CDR3 is TGTGCCAGCAGCGTAGAAACCGGGCCCCCAGCAAGCGAGCAGTTCTTC. Its translation is CASSVETGPPASEQFF.

The CDR3 spells CASSRALKETQYF. The DNA for the CDR3 is TGTGCCAGCTCTCGGGCACTAAAAGAGACCCAGTACTTC. The rearrangement uses TRBV7-8 and TRBJ2-5, with D hard to call. CDR1 is SGHVS, CDR2 FQNEAQ, per germline. Trimming pared 8 bases from V and 3 bases from J, leaving 13 bases between. This CDR3 has 13 residues.

The chain joins TRBV6-4 to TRBJ1-6; D perhaps matches TRBD1 (6 bases). V was shortened by 4 bases and J by 6 bases, with 19 bases between the two germline ends. The CDR3 totals 17 residues. CDR1 is MRHNA, CDR2 SNTAGT, per germline. In DNA, the CDR3 is TGTGCCAGCAGTGGCACGGACAGACTGAAACTTAATTCACCCCTCCACTTT. This encodes CASSGTDRLKLNSPLHF.

The chain uses TRBV11-2 and TRBJ2-3, with TRBD1 as a possible D gene (5 bases). CDR1 is SGHAT and CDR2 is FQNNGV in the germline V gene. The germline V and J ends were trimmed by 1 base and 2 bases, with 13 bases remaining between them. CDR3 length: 16 residues. The CDR3 nucleotides read TGTGCCAGCAGCTTAGGGACACTATTAACCACAGATACGCAGTATTTT. Amino acids: CASSLGTLLTTDTQYF. Full variable domain (outside the CDR3, taken from reference TRBV11-2 and TRBJ2-3): EAGVAQSPRYKIIEKRQSVAFWCNPISGHATLYWYQQILGQGPKLLIQFQNNGVVDDSQLPKDRFSAERLKGVDSTLKIQPAKLEDSAVYLCASSLGTLLTTDTQYFGPGTRLTVL.

To note about this clone: This specimen includes other DNA sequences encoding the same CDR3. The chain employs TRBV7-2 and TRBJ2-7, with TRBD2 as a possible D gene (6 bases). This CDR3 is 16 amino acids long. V lost 2 bases to trimming and J lost 0 bases, with 14 bases between them. Germline CDR1 reads SGHTA; CDR2 reads FQGNSA. CDR3 region: CASSLTAGLSSYEQYF. DNA of the CDR3: TGTGCCAGCAGCTTAACGGCGGGGTTAAGCTCCTACGAGCAGTACTTC. The full variable domain, in which reference TRBV7-2 and TRBJ2-7 provide the parts outside the CDR3, is GAGVSQSPSNKVTEKGKDVELRCDPISGHTALYWYRQSLGQGLEFLIYFQGNSAPDKSGLPSDRFSAERTGGSVSTLTIQRTQQEDSAVYLCASSLTAGLSSYEQYFGPGTRLTVT.

This rearrangement joins TRBV6-5 to TRBJ1-6, with a weak D call TRBD1 (5 bases). Per germline, CDR1 MNHEY and CDR2 SVGAGI. This CDR3 comprises 13 residues. Trimming took 6 bases from V and 9 from J, leaving 12 bases between them. CDR3 protein: CASRRQGVSPLHF. CDR3 sequence (DNA): TGTGCCAGCAGGAGGCAGGGAGTTTCACCCCTCCACTTT.

This chain connects TRBV5-1 to TRBJ2-2; TRBD1 matches at 7 bases. Germline V gene lookup returns CDR1 SGHRS and CDR2 YFSETQ. V dropped 1 base and J dropped 4; count of bases not matched to a gene: 4. The CDR3 has 15 amino acids. CDR3 protein: CASSLRQGGTGELFF. In nucleotides, the CDR3 is TGCGCCAGCAGCTTGAGACAGGGCGGCACCGGGGAGCTGTTTTTT.

This clone has a handful of counts. This chain links TRBV6-2 or TRBV6-3 with TRBJ2-7, with D perhaps TRBD2 (6 bases). The CDR3 contains 14 residues. Per the germline V gene, CDR1 is MNHEY and CDR2 is SVGEGT. The V and J ends lost 2 bases and 3 bases respectively, with 11 bases between them. The CDR3 DNA reads as TGTGCCAGCAGTTACGGGGGGACGAACTACGAGCAGTACTTC. Protein sequence: CASSYGGTNYEQYF.